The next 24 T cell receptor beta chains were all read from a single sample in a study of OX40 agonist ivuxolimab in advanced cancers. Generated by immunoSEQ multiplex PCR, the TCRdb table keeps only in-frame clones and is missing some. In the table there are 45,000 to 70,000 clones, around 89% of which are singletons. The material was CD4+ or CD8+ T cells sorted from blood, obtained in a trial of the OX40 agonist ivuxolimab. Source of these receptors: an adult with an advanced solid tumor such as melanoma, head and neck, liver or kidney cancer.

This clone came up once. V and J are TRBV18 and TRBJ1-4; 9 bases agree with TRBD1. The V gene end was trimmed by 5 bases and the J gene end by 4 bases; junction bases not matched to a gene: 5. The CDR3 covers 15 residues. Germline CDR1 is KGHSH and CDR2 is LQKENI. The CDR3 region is CASSWRQGDNEKLFF. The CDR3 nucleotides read TGTGCCAGCTCATGGCGACAGGGGGATAATGAAAAACTGTTTTTT.

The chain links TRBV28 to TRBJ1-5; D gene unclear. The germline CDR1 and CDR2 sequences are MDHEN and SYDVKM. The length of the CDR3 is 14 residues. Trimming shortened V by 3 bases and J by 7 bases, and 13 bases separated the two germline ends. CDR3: CASSFEANGQPQHF. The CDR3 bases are TGTGCCAGCAGTTTTGAGGCTAACGGGCAGCCCCAGCATTTT.

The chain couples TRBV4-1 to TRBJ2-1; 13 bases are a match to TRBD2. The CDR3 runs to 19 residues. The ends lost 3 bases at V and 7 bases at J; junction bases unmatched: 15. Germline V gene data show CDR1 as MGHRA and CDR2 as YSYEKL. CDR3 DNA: TGCGCCAGCAGCCATGGACTACTAGCGGGGGGGCCAAGGGTGAATGAGCAGTTCTTC. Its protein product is CASSHGLLAGGPRVNEQFF.

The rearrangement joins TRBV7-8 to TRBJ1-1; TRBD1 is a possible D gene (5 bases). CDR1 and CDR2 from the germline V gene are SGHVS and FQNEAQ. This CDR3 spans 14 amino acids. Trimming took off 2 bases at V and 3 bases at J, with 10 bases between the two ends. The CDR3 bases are TGTGCCAGCAGCTTACATGGCAGGGACACTGAAGCTTTCTTT. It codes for CASSLHGRDTEAFF.

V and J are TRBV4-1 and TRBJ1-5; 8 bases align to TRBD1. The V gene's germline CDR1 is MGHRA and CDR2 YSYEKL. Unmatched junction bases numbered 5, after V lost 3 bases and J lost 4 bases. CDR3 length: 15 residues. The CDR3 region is CASSQGDRGNQPQHF. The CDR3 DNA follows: TGCGCCAGCAGCCAGGGAGACAGGGGAAATCAGCCCCAGCATTTT.

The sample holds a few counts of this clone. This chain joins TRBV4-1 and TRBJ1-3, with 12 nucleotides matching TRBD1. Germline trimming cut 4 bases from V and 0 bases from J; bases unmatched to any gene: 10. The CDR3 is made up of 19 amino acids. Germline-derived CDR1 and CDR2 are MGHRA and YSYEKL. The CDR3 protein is CASSLRVGTGGDSGNTIYF. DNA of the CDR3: TGCGCCAGCAGCCTGAGGGTCGGGACAGGGGGCGACTCTGGAAACACCATATATTTT.

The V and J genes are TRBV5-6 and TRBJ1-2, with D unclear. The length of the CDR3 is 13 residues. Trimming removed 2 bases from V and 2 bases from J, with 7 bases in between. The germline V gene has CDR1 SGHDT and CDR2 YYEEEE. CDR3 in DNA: TGTGCCAGCAGCTTTCAGGTGAACTATGGCTACACCTTC. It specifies CASSFQVNYGYTF.

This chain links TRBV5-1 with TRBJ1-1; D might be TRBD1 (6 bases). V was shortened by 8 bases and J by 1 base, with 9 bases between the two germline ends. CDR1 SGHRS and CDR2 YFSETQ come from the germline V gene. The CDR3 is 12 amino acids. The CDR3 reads CASSQGNTEAFF. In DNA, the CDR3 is TGCGCCAGTTCACAGGGGAACACTGAAGCTTTCTTT.

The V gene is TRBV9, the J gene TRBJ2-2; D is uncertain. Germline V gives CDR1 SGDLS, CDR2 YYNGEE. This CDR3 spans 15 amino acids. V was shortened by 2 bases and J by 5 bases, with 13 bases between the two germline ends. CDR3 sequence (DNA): TGTGCCAGCAGCGTTGGTCGAACGCCAACCGGGGAGCTGTTTTTT. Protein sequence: CASSVGRTPTGELFF.

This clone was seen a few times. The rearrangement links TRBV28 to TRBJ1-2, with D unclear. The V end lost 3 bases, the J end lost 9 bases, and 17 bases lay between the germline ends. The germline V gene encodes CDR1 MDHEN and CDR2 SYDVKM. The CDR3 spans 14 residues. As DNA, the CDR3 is TGTGCCAGCAGTTTTCTGGGCGTAGCCGGTCGCTACACCTTC. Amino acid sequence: CASSFLGVAGRYTF.

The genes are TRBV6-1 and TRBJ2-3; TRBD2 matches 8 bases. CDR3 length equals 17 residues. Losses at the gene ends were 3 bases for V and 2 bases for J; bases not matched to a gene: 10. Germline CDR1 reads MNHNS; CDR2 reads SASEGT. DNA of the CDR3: TGTGCCAGCAGTGAGCCCCCCTACGGGGGGGCCACAGATACGCAGTATTTT. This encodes CASSEPPYGGATDTQYF.

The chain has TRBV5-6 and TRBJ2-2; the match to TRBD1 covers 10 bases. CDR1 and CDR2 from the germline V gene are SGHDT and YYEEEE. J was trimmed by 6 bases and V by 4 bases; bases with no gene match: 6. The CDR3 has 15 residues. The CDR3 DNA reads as TGTGCCAGCAGCCTAGGACAGGGGGTCGCCGGGGAGCTGTTTTTT. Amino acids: CASSLGQGVAGELFF.

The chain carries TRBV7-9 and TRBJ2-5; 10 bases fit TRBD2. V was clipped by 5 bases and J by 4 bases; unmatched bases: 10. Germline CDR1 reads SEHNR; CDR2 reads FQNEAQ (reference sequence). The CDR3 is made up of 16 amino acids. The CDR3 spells CASSPRTSGPAETQYF. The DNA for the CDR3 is TGTGCCAGCAGCCCGCGGACTAGCGGCCCCGCAGAGACCCAGTACTTC. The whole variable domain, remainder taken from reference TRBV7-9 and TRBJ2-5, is DTGVSQNPRHKITKRGQNVTFRCDPISEHNRLYWYRQTLGQGPEFLTYFQNEAQLEKSRLLSDRFSAERPKGSFSTLEIQRTEQGDSAMYLCASSPRTSGPAETQYFGPGTRLLVL.

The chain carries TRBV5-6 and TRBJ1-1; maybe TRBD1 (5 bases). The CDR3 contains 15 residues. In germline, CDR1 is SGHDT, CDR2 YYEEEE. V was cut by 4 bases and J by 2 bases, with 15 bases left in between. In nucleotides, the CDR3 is TGTGCCAGCAGCCCCTGGGGGGGAAGAAACACTGAAGCTTTCTTT. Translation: CASSPWGGRNTEAFF.

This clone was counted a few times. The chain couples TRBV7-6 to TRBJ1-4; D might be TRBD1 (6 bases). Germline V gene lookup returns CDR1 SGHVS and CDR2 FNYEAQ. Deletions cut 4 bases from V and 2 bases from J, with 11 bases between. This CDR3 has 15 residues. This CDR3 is CASSSTGSTNEKLFF. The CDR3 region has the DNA TGTGCCAGCAGCTCTACAGGGTCGACTAATGAAAAACTGTTTTTT.

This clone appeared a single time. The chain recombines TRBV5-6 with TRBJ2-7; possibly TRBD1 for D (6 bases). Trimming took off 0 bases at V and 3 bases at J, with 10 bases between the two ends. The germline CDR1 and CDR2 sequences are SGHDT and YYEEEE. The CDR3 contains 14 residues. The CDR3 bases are TGTGCCAGCAGCTTGGGGCAGGGGCGCTACGAGCAGTACTTC. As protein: CASSLGQGRYEQYF.

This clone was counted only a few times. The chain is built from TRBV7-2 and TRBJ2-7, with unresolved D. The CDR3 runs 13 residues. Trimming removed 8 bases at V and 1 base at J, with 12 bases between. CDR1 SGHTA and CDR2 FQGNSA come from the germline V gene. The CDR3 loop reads CASSAQASYEQYF. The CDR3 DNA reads TGTGCCAGCTCGGCGCAGGCGTCCTACGAGCAGTACTTC.

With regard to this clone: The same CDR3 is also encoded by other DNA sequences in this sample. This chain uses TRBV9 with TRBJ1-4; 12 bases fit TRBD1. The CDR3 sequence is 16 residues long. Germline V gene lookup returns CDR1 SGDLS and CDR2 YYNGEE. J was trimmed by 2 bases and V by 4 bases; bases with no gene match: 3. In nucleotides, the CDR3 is TGTGCCAGCAGCTTGGGACAGGGGGCGACTAATGAAAAACTGTTTTTT. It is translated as CASSLGQGATNEKLFF.

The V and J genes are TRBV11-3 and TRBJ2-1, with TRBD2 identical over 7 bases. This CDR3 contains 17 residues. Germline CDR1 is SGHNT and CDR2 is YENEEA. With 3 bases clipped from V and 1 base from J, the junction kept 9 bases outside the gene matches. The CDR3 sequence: CASSFGRAGESYNEQFF. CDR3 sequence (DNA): TGTGCCAGCAGCTTCGGGCGTGCGGGAGAATCCTACAATGAGCAGTTCTTC.

This CDR3 reads CASSIDSVSSVAETQYF. In DNA form, the CDR3 reads TGTGCCAGTAGTATAGATTCGGTCTCCTCTGTAGCGGAGACCCAGTACTTC. The genes are TRBV19 and TRBJ2-5; tentatively, D is TRBD2 (5 bases). The CDR3 covers 17 residues. V was pared by 0 bases and J by 5 bases, with 19 bases between. Germline lookup yields CDR1 LNHDA and CDR2 SQIVND (reference sequence). Full variable domain (remainder filled in from reference TRBV19 and TRBJ2-5): DGGITQSPKYLFRKEGQNVTLSCEQNLNHDAMYWYRQDPGQGLRLIYYSQIVNDFQKGDIAEGYSVSREKKESFPLTVTSAQKNPTAFYLCASSIDSVSSVAETQYFGPGTRLLVL.

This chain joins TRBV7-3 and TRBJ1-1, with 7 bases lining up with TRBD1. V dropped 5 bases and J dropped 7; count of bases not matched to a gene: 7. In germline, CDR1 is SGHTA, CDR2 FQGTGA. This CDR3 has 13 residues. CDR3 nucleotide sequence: TGTGCCAGCAGCCCTACAGGGGACGGTGAAGCTTTCTTT. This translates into CASSPTGDGEAFF.

In DNA form, the CDR3 reads TGTGCCAGTACCCAGGGAAACTATGGCTACACCTTC. Translating gives CASTQGNYGYTF. The V gene is TRBV28, the J gene TRBJ1-2; D may be TRBD1 (5 bases). V shed 9 bases and J shed 2 bases, with 10 bases lying between them. Germline V gene data show CDR1 as MDHEN and CDR2 as SYDVKM. CDR3 length equals 12 residues.

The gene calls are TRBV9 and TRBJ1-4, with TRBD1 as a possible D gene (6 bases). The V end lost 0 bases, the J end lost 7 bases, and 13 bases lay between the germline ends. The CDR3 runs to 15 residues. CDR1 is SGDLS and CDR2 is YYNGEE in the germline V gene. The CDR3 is CASSVVGGWGEKLFF. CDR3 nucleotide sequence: TGTGCCAGCAGCGTAGTAGGGGGTTGGGGTGAAAAACTGTTTTTT.

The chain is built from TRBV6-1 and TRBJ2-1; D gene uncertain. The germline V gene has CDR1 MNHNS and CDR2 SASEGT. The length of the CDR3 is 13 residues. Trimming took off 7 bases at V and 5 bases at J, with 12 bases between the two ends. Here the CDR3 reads CASTTSPDNEQFF. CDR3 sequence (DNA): TGTGCCAGCACTACATCACCCGACAATGAGCAGTTCTTC.